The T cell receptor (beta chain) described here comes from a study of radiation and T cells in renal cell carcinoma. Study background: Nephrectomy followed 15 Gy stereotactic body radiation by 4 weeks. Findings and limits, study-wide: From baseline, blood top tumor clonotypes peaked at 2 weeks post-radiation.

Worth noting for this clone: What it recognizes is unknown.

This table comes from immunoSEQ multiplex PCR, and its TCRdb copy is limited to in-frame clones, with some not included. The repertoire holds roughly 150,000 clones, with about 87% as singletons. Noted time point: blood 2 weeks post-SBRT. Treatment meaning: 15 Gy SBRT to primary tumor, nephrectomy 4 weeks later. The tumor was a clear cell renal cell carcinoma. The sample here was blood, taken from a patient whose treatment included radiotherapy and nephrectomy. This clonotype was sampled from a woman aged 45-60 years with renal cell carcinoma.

CDR3 DNA: TGCGCCAGCAGCCAAGTCGGGACTAATGAAAAACTGTTTTTT. Translation gives CASSQVGTNEKLFF. This chain uses TRBV4-1 with TRBJ1-4; D unclear. Trimming pared 1 base from V and 2 bases from J, leaving 5 bases between. CDR1 is MGHRA, CDR2 YSYEKL, per germline. CDR3 length: 14 amino acids.